This T cell receptor (beta chain) was captured in a study of blood T cell repertoires in COVID-19 (TCRdb year 2020). Background on the whole study: The collaborator samples originated in the United States, Italy and Spain and spanned the acute and convalescent phases of COVID-19. The material from the prospective study consisted of cDNA or gDNA derived from T cells, B-cell-depleted T cells, or PBMCs. Subjects who had been exposed to COVID-19, were actively infected with it, or had recovered from it provided the deeply sampled blood TCRbeta repertoires that made up the dataset. The repertoires were released in a freely available public database meant as a resource for research on the immune response to SARS-CoV-2. Samples came from the ongoing ImmuneRACE study (first 160 participants) plus 1,254 subjects from 6 global collaborators. A de-identified subject ID, COVID-19 status, age in years and sex were almost always included in the sample metadata. Where available, HLA class I and class II types were obtained from metadata supplied by the sample provider rather than from assay-based typing.

TCRbeta CDR3 regions were amplified from genomic DNA using the immunoSEQ Assay, a bias-controlled multiplex PCR. In the authors' own workflow: The number of nucleated cells in each sample was estimated by amplification of reference gene primers within the assay. Sequence reads were collapsed and filtered to measure the absolute abundance of every unique TCRbeta CDR3 rearrangement. Productive Simpson clonality was computed per sample as the square root of Simpson's diversity index over productive rearrangements. In its TCRdb copy, this immuneACCESS table keeps in-frame sequences only and misses some clones. Where compared with another copy, unresolved V genes explain less than half of these, and the others have no known cause. D and trimming come from the DNA, and the V and J calls and clone size come from that table. The sample data list hundreds of thousands of clones, and more than 80% of these were observed just once. The ten largest clones represent 0.2% to 0.3% of the sample.

As regards this clone: Its antigen remains undetermined. There are no base qualities to consult, and no much larger clone falls within one base.

Findings and caveats that apply to the study as a whole: How much clinical and demographic metadata was included differed by source and by participant, and the metadata was provided uncurated.

Each collaborating institution followed its own protocols to collect whole blood in K2EDTA tubes. For TCRbeta analysis, collaborator samples were shipped as frozen whole blood, as isolated PBMCs, or as DNA extracted from either sample type. The clonotype was recovered from a woman between 18 and 29 years old with acute or convalescent COVID-19. Sequencing was done on a sample of peripheral blood.

The nucleotides read TGTGCCAGCAGCGTAGCGTCTACGAACACCGGGGAGCTGTTTTTT. Translated, it gives CASSVASTNTGELFF. The sequence joins TRBV9 to TRBJ2-2; the D gene cannot be named for sure. V and J are truncated by 0 bases and 0 bases respectively, leaving an intervening sequence of 6 bases. CDR1 and CDR2 are read off the germline V gene as SGDLS and YYNGEE. Spanning cysteine to phenylalanine, the CDR3 consists of 15 amino acids. The kept DNA is CDR3 alone, 45 bases in frame from the first base.